Detailed here is one T cell receptor beta chain. In this sample, this clone turned up a few times. The antigen it binds to is not known. There are no base qualities to consult, and no much larger clone falls within one base. V is pruned by 3 bases and J by 4 bases, leaving 8 bases of the junction without a gene match. CDR1 and CDR2, per the germline V gene, are MGHDK and SYGVNS. The CDR3 holds 15 amino acids from the cysteine to the phenylalanine. Of all the DNA, just the CDR3 is kept, 45 bases in frame from base 1. The entire amount of isolated RNA was reverse transcribed using the High Capacity cDNA Reverse Transcription Kit, so the sequenced TCRB transcripts were expressed ones. Deep immunoSEQ sequencing was performed on naive, central memory and regulatory T cell samples, with an average of roughly 3.6 million total reads per sample. After sorted cells were lysed in RLT buffer, RNA was extracted with DNase-treated RNeasy Micro or Mini kits, with the choice depending on cell number. To prevent cross-contamination, each cell subset was processed individually, whereas patient and healthy donor samples were processed jointly. The immunoSEQ multiplex PCR was used to amplify TCRB sequences from cDNA, generating 87-bp fragments that spanned the CDR3 region. Sequencing of the amplicons was performed on the Illumina HiSeq platform. The source study handled its data this way. Synthetic template baselines were used to correct PCR bias computationally, reads within Hamming distance 2 were collapsed, and singletons that could not be merged were discarded. By aligning reads against IMGT, V, D and J genes, CDR3 length, and insertions or deletions at six rearrangement sites were assigned. Within each subset, clonotype counts were normalized to the number of sorted cells before true diversity and Gini coefficients were calculated with the tcR R package. Repertoire sharing was quantified using the overlap coefficient calculated on TCRB nucleotide sequences. Out-of-frame TCRB sequences from naive cells were analyzed as a proxy for the pre-selection repertoire. TCRdb obtained this table from immuneACCESS and retained in-frame rearrangements with V and J assigned. These tables miss some clones; where compared with another copy, unresolved V genes account for less than half of the shortfall, and the remainder is unexplained. The V and J calls and clone size were taken over from that table, and D and trimming were inferred from the DNA. The sample table shows roughly 450,000 clones, and roughly 10% are seen once. 0.046% of the sample comes from the top ten.

From each donor, a single peripheral blood sample of about 116 mL on average was drawn into heparinised tubes. Using a panel that included CD45RO, CCR7, CD25, CD127, CD95 and CD27, naive, central memory, regulatory and stem cell-like memory CD4+ T cells were sorted on a BD FACSAria II. A purity above 98% was achieved for all sorted populations. PBMCs were isolated immediately by Lymphoprep density gradient centrifugation and stained directly without culture. Samples were stained and sorted in pairs, with one healthy donor and one patient per experiment, so that batch effects were minimized. The sample belongs to a study of beta chain features in type 1 diabetes (dated by TCRdb to between 2017 and 2018). In terms of the full investigation: Mean age, gender distribution, total cell number and subset yield were not different between patients and healthy donors. Regulatory and stem cell-like memory subsets were obtained from only 8 patients and about eight healthy donors, while naive and central memory subsets were obtained from all 28 donors. A total of some 100,000,000 sorted cells were examined across all samples, and a strong correlation was observed between cell number per subset and RNA yield. The study compared the TCRB repertoires of sorted circulating CD4+ T cell subsets in recently diagnosed type 1 diabetes patients with those in matched healthy donors. Study-level results and caveats: Naive, central memory and regulatory TCRB repertoires appeared to be more similar among patients than among healthy donors. Type 1 diabetes patients showed a moderate but significant shortening of TCRB CDR3 length in all four CD4+ subsets. Because small numbers of individuals were included in the HLA sub-analyses, any influence of HLA type on TCRB rearrangement was left unresolved. PCR may preferentially amplify shorter templates, but because patient and control samples were amplified and corrected together, any resulting skew would affect both groups equally. Patients with type 1 diabetes made fewer insertions and deleted more nucleotides at VDJ recombination sites, implying thymic rearrangement abnormalities. Sequencing cDNA rather than genomic DNA could over-represent highly expressing activated cells, although activation and CD3 levels did not differ between groups.

The chain joins TRBV25-1 to TRBJ1-2; the central 7 bases match TRBD1. The receptor was derived from a woman under 30 in good health. The specimen sequenced was naive CD4+ T cells from blood. The sample's cell subset or site label, decoded: true naive CD4+ T cells. The CDR3 here reads CASSDPRQGAYGYTF. The nucleotide sequence reads as follows: TGTGCCAGCAGTGACCCCAGACAGGGCGCCTATGGCTACACCTTC.